A selection of T cell receptor beta chains follows, all from one sample in a study of T cell changes during pregnancy in multiple sclerosis. Clones were sequenced by immunoSEQ multiplex PCR, and TCRdb holds only the in-frame ones, with some missing. The repertoire consists of 40,000 to 55,000 clones, with approximately 87% occurring once and the leading ten covering roughly 1.5%. The sample was peripheral blood, taken in the first trimester of pregnancy. Receptor source: a female donor in good health, enrolled as a control in a pregnancy study. CDR3s include the opening cysteine and the closing phenylalanine or tryptophan. D genes are given only for firm matches. Where a row states a size, it is once, few, many or the class of an expanded clone; other rows omit it.

TRBJ1-4 - TRBV11-2 TRBD1 TGTGCCAGCAGCCTCAGGGGGAGTACTGAAAAACTGTTTTTT CASSLRGSTEKLFF
TRBJ2-3 - TRBV5-4 TRBD2 TGTGCCAGCAGCCCGACTAGCGGGAGCACAGATACGCAGTATTTT CASSPTSGSTDTQYF
TRBJ2-1 - TRBV7-2 TRBD2 TGTGCCAGCAGCGCCCGTTTGCGGGGGAAAAATGAGCAGTTCTTC CASSARLRGKNEQFF
TRBJ1-3 - TRBV7-2 - TGTGCCAGCAGCCGGTTTGAATCTTCCGCGGGAAACACCATATATTTT CASSRFESSAGNTIYF
TRBJ2-1 - TRBV2 - TGTGCCAGCACTACGGGTGGAACCTACAATGAGCAGTTCTTC CASTTGGTYNEQFF
TRBJ2-7 few TRBV29-1 TRBD2 TGCAGCGTTGAAGAGGTGACTTCTCTAGCGGCCTACGAGCAGTACTTC CSVEEVTSLAAYEQYF
TRBJ1-5 - TRBV19 - TGTGCCAGTGAGGGGCGGGACCCCAATCAGCCCCAGCATTTT CASEGRDPNQPQHF
TRBJ2-4 - TRBV7-9 TRBD1 TGTGCCAGCAGCCGGGGACAGGTGGAGGACATTCAGTACTTC CASSRGQVEDIQYF
TRBJ2-1 - TRBV28 - TGTGCCAGCAGTGGTCTGCGAGGCAATGAGCAGTTCTTC CASSGLRGNEQFF
TRBJ1-2 - TRBV5-1 TRBD1 TGCGCCAGCAGCTTATTAACAGGGGGCGCGGGCTACACCTTC CASSLLTGGAGYTF
TRBJ1-1 - TRBV28 TRBD1 TGTGCCAGCATGGTCAGGGGGCTACACACTGAAGCTTTCTTT CASMVRGLHTEAFF
TRBJ2-1 - TRBV7-9 - TGTGCCAGCAGCCCGACCGAGGAGGCAGACAATGAGCAGTTCTTC CASSPTEEADNEQFF
TRBJ1-2 - TRBV19 - TGTGCCAGTAGTATAGAAAGGACAGCTAACTATGGCTACACCTTC CASSIERTANYGYTF
TRBJ1-1 - TRBV10-3 - TGTGCCATCAGTGAGTCGGGGGGGGAGGGTGAAGCTTTCTTT CAISESGGEGEAFF
TRBJ2-2 - TRBV2 TRBD1 TGTGCCAGTCAGGGGGCTTCCAGGTCCGGGGAGCTGTTTTTT CASQGASRSGELFF
TRBJ2-1 - TRBV11-2 TRBD2 TGTGCCAGCAGCTTCCGACTAGCGGGGGGGCGGGTTGAGCAGTTCTTC CASSFRLAGGRVEQFF
TRBJ1-1 - TRBV2 - TGTGCCAGCAGTGATCTCGGGGGTGGAGACACTGAAGCTTTCTTT CASSDLGGGDTEAFF
TRBJ1-2 - TRBV7-9 - TGTGCCAGCAGCGAGGACATCGATGGCTACACCTTC CASSEDIDGYTF
TRBJ2-3 once TRBV6-4 TRBD2 TGTGCCAGCAGTCCTCAGAGCGGGGAGACAGATACGCAGTATTTT CASSPQSGETDTQYF
TRBJ2-1 - TRBV10-2 TRBD2 TGCGCCAGCAGTGATCGGGGTTTCGGGACTAGCGGTAATGAGCAGTTCTTC CASSDRGFGTSGNEQFF
TRBJ2-1 - TRBV19 TRBD1 TGTGCCAGTAGTATAGATGGGACAGGTAACAATGAGCAGTTCTTC CASSIDGTGNNEQFF
TRBJ1-6 - TRBV5-1 - TGCGCCAGCAGCTTAGCGGGAAATTCACCCCTCCACTTT CASSLAGNSPLHF
TRBJ1-6 - TRBV7-3 TRBD1 TGTGCCAGCTCCAGCGGACAGGGGTTTGATTCACCCCTCCACTTT CASSSGQGFDSPLHF
TRBJ2-5 - TRBV9 - TGTGCCAGCAGCGTAGGGGTTGGCAGGGAGACCCAGTACTTC CASSVGVGRETQYF
TRBJ2-2 - TRBV28 TRBD1 TGTGCCAGCAGCCCAGGGGGCTGGATGGGGGAGCTGTTTTTT CASSPGGWMGELFF
TRBJ2-2 once TRBV6-5 TRBD2 TGTGCCAGCAGTTCCCTGAAAGCGGGGGGCACCGGGGAGCTGTTTTTT CASSSLKAGGTGELFF
TRBJ1-2 - TRBV5-1 - TGCGCCAGCAGACTCCTACAGGGAAACTATGGCTACACCTTC CASRLLQGNYGYTF
TRBJ2-3 - TRBV28 TRBD1 TGTGCCAGCAGTGCTCCCGGGACAGGGCAAGTGGATACGCAGTATTTT CASSAPGTGQVDTQYF
TRBJ1-1 - TRBV5-1 TRBD1 TGCGCCAGCAGCCAAGGAGACAGGGGGTACACTGAAGCTTTCTTT CASSQGDRGYTEAFF
TRBJ2-2 - TRBV15 TRBD2 TGTGCCACCAGCAGCACCCACGGGGGACTAGCGGGATCCGGGGAGCTGTTTTTT CATSSTHGGLAGSGELFF
TRBJ2-3 - TRBV19 TRBD2 TGTGCCAGTAGTCCATGGACTAGCGGGAGGGATGATACGCAGTATTTT CASSPWTSGRDDTQYF
TRBJ1-2 - TRBV19 - TGTGCCAGCACCATTAAGGACAGTAACTATGGCTACACCTTC CASTIKDSNYGYTF
TRBJ1-1 once TRBV27 - TGTGCCAGCAGTTTAAGGTCTAGGGGTGTAATGAACACTGAAGCTTTCTTT CASSLRSRGVMNTEAFF
TRBJ1-5 - TRBV5-1 TRBD1 TGCGCCAGCAGCTTGGACAGGGGGCAAGGCCAGCCCCAGCATTTT CASSLDRGQGQPQHF
TRBJ2-7 - TRBV9 TRBD1 TGTGCCAGCAGCGTAAGTGGGAGGACAGGGGCCTACGAGCAGTACTTC CASSVSGRTGAYEQYF
TRBJ2-3 once TRBV7-2 TRBD2 TGTGCCAGCAGCACCCGACTAGCGGCAACAGATACGCAGTATTTT CASSTRLAATDTQYF
TRBJ2-7 - TRBV7-8 - TGTGCCAGCAGCTTATCGGGACAACCGGTCGAGCAGTACTTC CASSLSGQPVEQYF
TRBJ2-5 - TRBV4-2 - TGTGCCAGCAGCCCTTTTGTGGGGGCACAAGAGACCCAGTACTTC CASSPFVGAQETQYF
TRBJ2-7 - TRBV29-1 - TGCAGCGTTGAAGATCTTCAAGCAGGGCCTCGCTCCGAGCAGTACTTC CSVEDLQAGPRSEQYF
TRBJ1-2 - TRBV4-1 - TGCGCCAGCAGCCAGGAGCGAGCCAACTATGGCTACACCTTC CASSQERANYGYTF
TRBJ1-2 - TRBV5-1 - TGCGCCAGCAGCCCCGGGAACGACTATGGCTACACCTTC CASSPGNDYGYTF
TRBJ1-2 - TRBV4-2 - TGTGCCAGCAGCCCGCGGGCGACTCAGGGGTTCGGCCGAGGCTACACCTTC CASSPRATQGFGRGYTF
TRBJ2-3 - TRBV4-2 TRBD2 TGTGCCAGCAGCCAAGTCGGTAGCGGGGTTAGCACAGATACGCAGTATTTT CASSQVGSGVSTDTQYF
TRBJ1-3 - TRBV13 TRBD1 TGTGCCAGCAGCCCTGGGGACAGATCCGGAAACACCATATATTTT CASSPGDRSGNTIYF
TRBJ2-7 - TRBV4-1 - TGCGCCAGCAGCCAAGAGGCAGGGTCCTCCTACGAGCAGTACTTC CASSQEAGSSYEQYF
TRBJ2-1 once TRBV5-5 - TGTGCCAGCAGCTTTTTGGGACACTTCAATGAGCAGTTCTTC CASSFLGHFNEQFF
TRBJ2-7 - TRBV7-2 - TGTGCCAGCAGCTTAGCGCAAAGCGGTGCTTACGAGCAGTACTTC CASSLAQSGAYEQYF
TRBJ1-1 - TRBV12-5 TRBD1 TGTGCTAGTGGTCCTCACAGGGGTCCTGCGAACACTGAAGCTTTCTTT CASGPHRGPANTEAFF
TRBJ1-1 once TRBV29-1 - TGCAGCGTTGAAGATCGCGGGTCGCAAGCTTTCTTT CSVEDRGSQAFF
TRBJ2-7 - TRBV28 - TGTGCCAGCAGTTCGGTAGAGCGCTACGAGCAGTACTTC CASSSVERYEQYF
TRBJ2-7 - TRBV29-1 - TGCAGCGTTTACCCGTTCGGGGGCGAGCAGTACTTC CSVYPFGGEQYF
TRBJ2-7 - TRBV30 TRBD1 TGTGCCTGGAGTCACGGGACAGGGCGAGAACTAGCATACTACGAGCAGTACTTC CAWSHGTGRELAYYEQYF
TRBJ2-7 - TRBV5-1 TRBD2 TGCGCCAGCAGCTTGCGCAGCGGGGGGGCCAGCGAGCAGTACTTC CASSLRSGGASEQYF
TRBJ2-7 - TRBV18 - TGTGCCAGCTCACCGAGCTCCTACGAGCAGTACTTC CASSPSSYEQYF
TRBJ2-7 few TRBV28 TRBD1 TGTGCCAGCAGTTTAGGGACAGCCTACGAGCAGTACTTC CASSLGTAYEQYF